This record concerns one TCR beta chain sequence. What it recognizes is unknown. Despite likely unrecorded immune exposures, the donors were nominally healthy at the time of sampling. This sample is part of a study of cytomegalovirus exposure and HLA in healthy donors. General study points: Within the data, a cluster of highly shared sequence variants was likely a sequencing artifact. For TCR beta chains, V- and J-gene trimming was later linked to a missense DCLRE1C variant.

The PCR ran on 60 Vbeta and 13 Jbeta primers. Here immunoSEQ multiplex PCR was the method, and the copy in TCRdb shows in-frame clones only, minus some. The profile covers about 200,000 clones, with roughly 80% appearing a single time and about 3.1% taken by the ten largest. The sequence derives from a man aged 25-45 years in good health and CMV-seronegative. Sequenced: PBMCs.

This CDR3 reads CASSLYGAGASQETQYF. The CDR3, as DNA: TGCGCCAGCAGCTTGTATGGAGCGGGGGCGTCACAAGAGACCCAGTACTTC. The rearrangement uses TRBV5-1 and TRBJ2-5; 8 bases map to TRBD2. Germline V gene lookup returns CDR1 SGHRS and CDR2 YFSETQ. V lost 1 base, J lost 2 bases, and 10 bases stayed unmatched. The length of the CDR3 is 17 residues. The full variable domain, in which reference TRBV5-1 and TRBJ2-5 provide the parts outside the CDR3, is KAGVTQTPRYLIKTRGQQVTLSCSPISGHRSVSWYQQTPGQGLQFLFEYFSETQRNKGNFPGRFSGRQFSNSRSEMNVSTLELGDSALYLCASSLYGAGASQETQYFGPGTRLLVL.